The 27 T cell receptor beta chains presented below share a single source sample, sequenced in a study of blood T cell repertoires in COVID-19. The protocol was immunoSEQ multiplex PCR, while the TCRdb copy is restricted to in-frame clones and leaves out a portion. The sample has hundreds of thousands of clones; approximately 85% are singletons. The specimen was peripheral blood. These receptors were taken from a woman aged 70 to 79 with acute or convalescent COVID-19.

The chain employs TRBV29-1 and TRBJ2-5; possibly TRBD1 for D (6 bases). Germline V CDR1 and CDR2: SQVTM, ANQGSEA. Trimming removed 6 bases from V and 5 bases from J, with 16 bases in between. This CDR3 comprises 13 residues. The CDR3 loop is CSVSGTLIETQYF. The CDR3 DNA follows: TGCAGCGTATCCGGGACACTAATCGAGACCCAGTACTTC.

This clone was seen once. CDR3 nucleotides: TGTGCCAGCAGTGAAACAGGGGGAGGTTCTGAAGCTTTCTTT. Amino acid sequence: CASSETGGGSEAFF. V is TRBV25-1 and J is TRBJ1-1, with 8 bases fitting TRBD1. Germline V CDR1 and CDR2: MGHDK, SYGVNS. The V segment lost 2 bases and the J segment 6 bases; nucleotides outside the gene matches: 5. CDR3 length: 14 residues. The full variable domain, with the rest looked up from reference TRBV25-1 and TRBJ1-1, is EADIYQTPRYLVIGTGKKITLECSQTMGHDKMYWYQQDPGMELHLIHYSYGVNSTEKGDLSSESTVSRIRTEHFPLTLESARPSHTSQYLCASSETGGGSEAFFGQGTRLTVV.

CDR3 region: CSAWDRGGYTF. As DNA, the CDR3 is TGCAGTGCCTGGGACAGGGGTGGCTACACCTTC. This chain links TRBV20-1 with TRBJ1-2; 10 bases agree with TRBD1. Germline V gene data show CDR1 as DFQATT and CDR2 as SNEGSKA (reference sequence). V was pared by 6 bases and J by 7 bases, with 2 bases of the junction left unmatched. This CDR3 is built from 11 residues.

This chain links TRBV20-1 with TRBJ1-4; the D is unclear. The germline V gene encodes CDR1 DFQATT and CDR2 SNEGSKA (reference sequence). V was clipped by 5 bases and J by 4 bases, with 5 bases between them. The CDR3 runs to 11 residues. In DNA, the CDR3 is TGCAGTGCTGCCGGTAATGAAAAACTGTTTTTT. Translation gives CSAAGNEKLFF.

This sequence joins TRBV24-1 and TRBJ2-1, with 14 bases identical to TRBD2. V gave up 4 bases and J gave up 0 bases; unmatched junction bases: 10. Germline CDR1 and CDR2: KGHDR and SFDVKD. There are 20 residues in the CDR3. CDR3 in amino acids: CATSDPSTSGGANSYNEQFF. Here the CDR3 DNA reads TGTGCCACCAGTGACCCATCGACTAGCGGGGGGGCTAACTCCTACAATGAGCAGTTCTTC.

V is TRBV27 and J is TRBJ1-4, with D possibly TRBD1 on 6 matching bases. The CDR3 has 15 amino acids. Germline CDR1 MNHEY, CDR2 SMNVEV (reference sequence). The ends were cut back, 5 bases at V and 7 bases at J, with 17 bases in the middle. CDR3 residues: CASSPRQGWGEKLFF. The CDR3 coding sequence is TGTGCCAGCAGTCCTCGTCAGGGGTGGGGTGAAAAACTGTTTTTT.

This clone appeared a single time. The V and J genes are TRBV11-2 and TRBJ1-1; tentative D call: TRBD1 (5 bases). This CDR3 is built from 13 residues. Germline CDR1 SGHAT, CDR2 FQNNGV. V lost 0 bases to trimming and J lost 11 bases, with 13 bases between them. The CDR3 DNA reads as TGTGCCAGCAGCTTAGATTCAGGGCAGACGGCTTTCTTT. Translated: CASSLDSGQTAFF.

The CDR3 coding sequence is TGTGCCAGCAGTTACGGCCTCAACTATGGCTACACCTTC. Translated: CASSYGLNYGYTF. V usage is TRBV6-5 and J usage is TRBJ1-2; D unclear. CDR1 is MNHEY, CDR2 SVGAGI, per germline. The length of the CDR3 is 13 residues. The V end lost 2 bases, the J end lost 2 bases, and 6 bases lay between the germline ends.

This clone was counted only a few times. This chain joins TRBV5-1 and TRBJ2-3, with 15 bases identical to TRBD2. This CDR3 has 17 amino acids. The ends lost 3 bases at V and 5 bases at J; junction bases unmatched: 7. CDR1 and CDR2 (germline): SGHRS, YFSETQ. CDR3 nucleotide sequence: TGCGCCAGCAGCTCACGGACTAGCGGGGGGGCCGTAGATACGCAGTATTTT. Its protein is CASSSRTSGGAVDTQYF.

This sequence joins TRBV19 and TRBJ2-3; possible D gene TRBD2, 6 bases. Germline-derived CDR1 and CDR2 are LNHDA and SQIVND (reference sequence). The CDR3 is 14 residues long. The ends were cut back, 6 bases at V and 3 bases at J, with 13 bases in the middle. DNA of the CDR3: TGTGCCAGTAGGCCTAACCTAGCGACAGATACGCAGTATTTT. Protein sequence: CASRPNLATDTQYF.

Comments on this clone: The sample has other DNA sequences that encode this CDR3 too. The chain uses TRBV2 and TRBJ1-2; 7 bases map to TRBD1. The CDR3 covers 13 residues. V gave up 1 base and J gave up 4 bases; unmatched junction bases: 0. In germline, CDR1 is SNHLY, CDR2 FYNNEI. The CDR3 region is CASSEDRGYGYTF. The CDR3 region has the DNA TGTGCCAGCAGTGAAGACAGGGGCTATGGCTACACCTTC.

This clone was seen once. The CDR3 DNA reads TGTGCCAGCTCACCACAGGCAGGGGATTCACCCCTCCACTTT. Its translation: CASSPQAGDSPLHF. The rearrangement joins TRBV18 to TRBJ1-6, with D possibly matching TRBD1 (6 bases). Trimming pared 1 base from V and 8 bases from J, leaving 9 bases between. Germline lookup yields CDR1 KGHSH and CDR2 LQKENI. The CDR3 is made up of 14 amino acids.

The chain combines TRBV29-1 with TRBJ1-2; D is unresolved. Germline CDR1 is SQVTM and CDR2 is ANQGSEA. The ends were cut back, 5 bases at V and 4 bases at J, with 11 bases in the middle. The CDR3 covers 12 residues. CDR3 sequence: CSVPEGFYGYTF. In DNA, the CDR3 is TGCAGCGTTCCTGAGGGCTTCTATGGCTACACCTTC.

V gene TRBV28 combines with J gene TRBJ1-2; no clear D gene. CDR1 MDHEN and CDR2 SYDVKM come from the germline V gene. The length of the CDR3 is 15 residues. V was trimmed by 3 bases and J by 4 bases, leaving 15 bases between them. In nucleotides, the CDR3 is TGTGCCAGCAGTTTCGCGACGGCGTCAGGCTATGGCTACACCTTC. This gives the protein CASSFATASGYGYTF.

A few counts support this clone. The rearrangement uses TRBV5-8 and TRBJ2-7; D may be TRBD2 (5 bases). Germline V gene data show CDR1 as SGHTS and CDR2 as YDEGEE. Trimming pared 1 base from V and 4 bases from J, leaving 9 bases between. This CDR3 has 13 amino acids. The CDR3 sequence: CASSLQAVYEQYF. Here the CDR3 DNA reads TGTGCCAGCAGCTTGCAAGCGGTGTACGAGCAGTACTTC.

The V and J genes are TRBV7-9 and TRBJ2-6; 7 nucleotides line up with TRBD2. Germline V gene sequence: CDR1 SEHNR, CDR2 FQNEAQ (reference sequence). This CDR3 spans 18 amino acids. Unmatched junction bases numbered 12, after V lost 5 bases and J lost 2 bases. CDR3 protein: CASSIREAAWAGANVLTF. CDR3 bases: TGTGCCAGCAGCATCCGGGAGGCTGCGTGGGCTGGGGCCAACGTCCTGACTTTC.

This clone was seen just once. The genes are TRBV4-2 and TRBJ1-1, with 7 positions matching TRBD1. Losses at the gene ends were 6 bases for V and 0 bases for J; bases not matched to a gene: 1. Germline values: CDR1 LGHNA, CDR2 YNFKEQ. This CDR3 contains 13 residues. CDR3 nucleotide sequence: TGTGCCAGCAGGGGACAGATGAACACTGAAGCTTTCTTT. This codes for CASRGQMNTEAFF.

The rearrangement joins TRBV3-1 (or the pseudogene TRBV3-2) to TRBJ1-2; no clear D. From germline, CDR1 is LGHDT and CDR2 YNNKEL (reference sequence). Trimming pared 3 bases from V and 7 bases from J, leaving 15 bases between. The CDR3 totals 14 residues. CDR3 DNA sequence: TGTGCCAGCAGCCATCGCGAGATTGCGGGTGGCTACACCTTC. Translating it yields CASSHREIAGGYTF.

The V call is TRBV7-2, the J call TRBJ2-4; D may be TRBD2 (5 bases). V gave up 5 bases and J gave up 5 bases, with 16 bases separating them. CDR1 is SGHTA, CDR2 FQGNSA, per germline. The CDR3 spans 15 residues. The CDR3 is CASSPRLASQNIQYF. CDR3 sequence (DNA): TGTGCCAGCAGCCCGAGACTGGCTAGCCAAAACATTCAGTACTTC.

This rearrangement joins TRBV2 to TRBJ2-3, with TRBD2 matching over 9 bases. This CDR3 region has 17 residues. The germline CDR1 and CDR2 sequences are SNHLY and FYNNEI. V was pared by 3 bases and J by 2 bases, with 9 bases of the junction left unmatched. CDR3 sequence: CASSERGTSGYTDTQYF. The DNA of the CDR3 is TGTGCCAGCAGTGAGAGGGGAACTAGCGGGTACACAGATACGCAGTATTTT.

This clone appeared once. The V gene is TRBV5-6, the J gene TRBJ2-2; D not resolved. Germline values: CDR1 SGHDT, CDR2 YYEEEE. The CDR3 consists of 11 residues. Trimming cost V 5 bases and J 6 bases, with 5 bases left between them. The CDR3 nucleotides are TGTGCCAGCAGGGGCTCCGGGGAGCTGTTTTTT. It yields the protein CASRGSGELFF. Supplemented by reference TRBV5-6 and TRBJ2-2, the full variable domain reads DAGVTQSPTHLIKTRGQQVTLRCSPKSGHDTVSWYQQALGQGPQFIFQYYEEEERQRGNFPDRFSGHQFPNYSSELNVNALLLGDSALYLCASRGSGELFFGEGSRLTVL.

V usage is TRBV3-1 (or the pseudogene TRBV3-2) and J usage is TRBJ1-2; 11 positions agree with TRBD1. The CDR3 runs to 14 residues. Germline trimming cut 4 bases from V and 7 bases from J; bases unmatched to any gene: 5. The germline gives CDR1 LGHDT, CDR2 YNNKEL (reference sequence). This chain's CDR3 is CASSPPGQGGGYTF. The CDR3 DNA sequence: TGTGCCAGCAGCCCTCCGGGACAGGGGGGTGGCTACACCTTC.

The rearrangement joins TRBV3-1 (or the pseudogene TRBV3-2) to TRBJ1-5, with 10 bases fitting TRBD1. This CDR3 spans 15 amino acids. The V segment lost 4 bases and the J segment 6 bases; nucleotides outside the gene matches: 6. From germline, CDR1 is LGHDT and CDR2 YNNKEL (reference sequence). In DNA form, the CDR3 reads TGTGCCAGCAGCCTCGGACAGGGGGGAGGTCAGCCCCAGCATTTT. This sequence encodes CASSLGQGGGQPQHF.

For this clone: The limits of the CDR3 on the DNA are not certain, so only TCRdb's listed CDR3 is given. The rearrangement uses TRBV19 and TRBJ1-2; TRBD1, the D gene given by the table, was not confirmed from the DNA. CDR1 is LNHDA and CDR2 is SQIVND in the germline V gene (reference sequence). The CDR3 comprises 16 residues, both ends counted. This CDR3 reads CASSISVPGEGYGYTF.

CDR3 protein: CASSLWAETQYF. The CDR3 nucleotides read TGTGCCAGCAGCTTATGGGCCGAGACCCAGTACTTC. The chain combines TRBV7-2 with TRBJ2-5; D remains unclear. CDR1 SGHTA and CDR2 FQGNSA come from the germline V gene. V lost 2 bases to trimming and J lost 5 bases, with 6 bases between them. There are 12 residues in the CDR3.

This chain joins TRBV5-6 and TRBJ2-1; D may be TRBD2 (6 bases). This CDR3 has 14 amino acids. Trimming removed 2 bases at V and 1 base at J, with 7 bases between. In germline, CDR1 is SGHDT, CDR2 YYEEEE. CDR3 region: CASSFGGSYNEQFF. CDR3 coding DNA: TGTGCCAGCAGCTTTGGAGGGTCCTACAATGAGCAGTTCTTC.

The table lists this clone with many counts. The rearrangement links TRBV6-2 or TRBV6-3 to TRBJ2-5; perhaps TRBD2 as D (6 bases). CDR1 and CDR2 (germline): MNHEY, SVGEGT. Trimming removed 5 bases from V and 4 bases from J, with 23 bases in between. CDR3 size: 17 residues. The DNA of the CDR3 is TGTGCCAGCAGTAATATACTTGGGACTTTAGGAGGAGAGACCCAGTACTTC. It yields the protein CASSNILGTLGGETQYF.